The present TCR beta chain was sequenced within a study of technical replicates of blood from a handful of donors (dated by TCRdb to about 2017). Notes on this clone: What antigen it recognizes has not been identified. Base qualities are not at hand, and no much larger clone is one base apart.

Library prep was done by the immunoSEQ multiplex PCR assay. TCRdb limited this immuneACCESS table to in-frame rearrangements with V and J called. A share of clones is missing; checked studies link under half to unresolved V genes, and the rest is unexplained. The sample records under 75,000 clones, around 87% of which are singletons. Roughly 5.1% of the sample goes to the ten largest clones. The V end gives up 2 bases and the J end 2 bases, leaving 6 bases in the junction not matched to a gene. The CDR3 spans 16 residues, from the cysteine through the phenylalanine. The DNA shown is the 48-base CDR3, in frame from base 1. In the germline V gene, CDR1 corresponds to SNHLY and CDR2 to FYNNEI.

Recombination connected TRBV2 to TRBJ2-5; TRBD2 lines up with 9 middle nucleotides. Sequencing used PBMCs. The origin of this receptor is a human donor in good health. Some clones in this sample may be carry-over from other donors' samples. The CDR3 loop reads CASSEPPLAGQETQYF. The nucleotides read TGTGCCAGCAGTGAACCCCCCCTAGCGGGGCAAGAGACCCAGTACTTC.